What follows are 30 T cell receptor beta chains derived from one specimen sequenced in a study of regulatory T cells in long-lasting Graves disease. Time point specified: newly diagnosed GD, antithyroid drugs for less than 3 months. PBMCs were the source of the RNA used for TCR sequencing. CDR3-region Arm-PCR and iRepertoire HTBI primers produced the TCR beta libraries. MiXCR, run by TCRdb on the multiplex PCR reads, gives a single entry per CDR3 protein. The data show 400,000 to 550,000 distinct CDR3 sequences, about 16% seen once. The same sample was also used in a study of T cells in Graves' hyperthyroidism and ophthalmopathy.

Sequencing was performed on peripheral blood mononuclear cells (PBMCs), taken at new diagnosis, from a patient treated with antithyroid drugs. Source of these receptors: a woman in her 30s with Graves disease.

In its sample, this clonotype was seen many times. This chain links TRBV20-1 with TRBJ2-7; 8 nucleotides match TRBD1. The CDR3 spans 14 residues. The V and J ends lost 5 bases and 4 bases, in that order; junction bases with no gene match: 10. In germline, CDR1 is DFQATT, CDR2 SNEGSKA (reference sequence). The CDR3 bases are TGCAGTGCTGCGGACAGGGTGGGAGGATACGAGCAGTACTTC. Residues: CSAADRVGGYEQYF.

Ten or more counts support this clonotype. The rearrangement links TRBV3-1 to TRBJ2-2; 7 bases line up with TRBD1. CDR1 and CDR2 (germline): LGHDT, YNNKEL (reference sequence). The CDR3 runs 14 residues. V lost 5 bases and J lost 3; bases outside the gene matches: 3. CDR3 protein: CASSDRADTGELFF. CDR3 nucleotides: TGTGCCAGCAGCGACAGGGCGGACACCGGGGAGCTGTTTTTT.

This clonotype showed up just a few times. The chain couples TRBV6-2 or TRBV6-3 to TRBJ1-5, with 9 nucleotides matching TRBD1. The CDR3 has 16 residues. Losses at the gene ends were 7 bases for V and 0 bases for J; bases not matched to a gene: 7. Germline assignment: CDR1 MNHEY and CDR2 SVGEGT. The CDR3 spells CASNSGTGYSNQPQHF. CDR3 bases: TGTGCCAGCAATTCCGGGACAGGGTATAGCAATCAGCCCCAGCATTTT.

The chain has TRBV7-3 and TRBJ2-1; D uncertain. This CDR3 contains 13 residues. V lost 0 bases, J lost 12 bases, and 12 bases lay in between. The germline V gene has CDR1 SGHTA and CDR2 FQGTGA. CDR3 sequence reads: CASSLTAGPGQFF. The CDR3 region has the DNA TGTGCCAGCAGCTTAACGGCTGGCCCGGGGCAGTTCTTC.

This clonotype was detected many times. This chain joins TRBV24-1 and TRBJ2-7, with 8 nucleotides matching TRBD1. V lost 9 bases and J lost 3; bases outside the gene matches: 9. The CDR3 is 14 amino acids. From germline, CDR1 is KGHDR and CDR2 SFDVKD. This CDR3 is CATPRTGNDYEQYF. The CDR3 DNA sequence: TGTGCCACCCCCCGGACAGGGAACGACTACGAGCAGTACTTC.

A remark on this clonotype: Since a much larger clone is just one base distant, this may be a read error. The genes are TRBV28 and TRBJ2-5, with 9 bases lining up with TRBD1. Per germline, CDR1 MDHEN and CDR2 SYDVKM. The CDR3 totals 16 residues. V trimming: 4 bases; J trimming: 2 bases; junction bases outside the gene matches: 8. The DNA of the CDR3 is TGTGCCAGCAGTTCCCCTTACAGGGGGCTTCAAGAGACCCAGTACTTC. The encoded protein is CASSSPYRGLQETQYF.

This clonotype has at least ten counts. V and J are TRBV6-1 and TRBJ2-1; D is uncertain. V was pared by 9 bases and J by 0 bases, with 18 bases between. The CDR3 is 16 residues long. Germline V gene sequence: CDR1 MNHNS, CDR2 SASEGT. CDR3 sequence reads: CARPFMLTVSYNEQFF. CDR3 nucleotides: TGTGCCAGGCCCTTCATGCTTACCGTCTCCTACAATGAGCAGTTCTTC.

CDR3: CASSRGTGGQETQYF. The CDR3 DNA follows: TGTGCCAGTAGTAGGGGGACAGGGGGCCAAGAGACCCAGTACTTC. The chain recombines TRBV19 with TRBJ2-5; TRBD1 matches at 11 bases. Germline V CDR1 and CDR2: LNHDA, SQIVND (reference sequence). The CDR3 runs 15 residues. V lost 4 bases to trimming and J lost 1 base; unmatched junction nucleotides: 2.

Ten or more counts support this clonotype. The DNA for the CDR3 is TGTGCCAGCAACACGGGTAGCGGAGAGACCCAGTACTTC. Its translation is CASNTGSGETQYF. The gene calls are TRBV6-1 and TRBJ2-5; the D gene is possibly TRBD2 (6 bases). This CDR3 comprises 13 residues. V was clipped by 7 bases and J by 4 bases, with 13 bases between them. Germline V gene data show CDR1 as MNHNS and CDR2 as SASEGT.

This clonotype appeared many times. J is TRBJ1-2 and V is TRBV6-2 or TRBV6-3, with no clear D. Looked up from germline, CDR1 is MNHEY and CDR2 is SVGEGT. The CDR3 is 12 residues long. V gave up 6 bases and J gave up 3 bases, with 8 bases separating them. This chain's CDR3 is CASSQDYYGYTF. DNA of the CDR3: TGTGCCAGCAGCCAGGACTACTATGGCTACACCTTC.

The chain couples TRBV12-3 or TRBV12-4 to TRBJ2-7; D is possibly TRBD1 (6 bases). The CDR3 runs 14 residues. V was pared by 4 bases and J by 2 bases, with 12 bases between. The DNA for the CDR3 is TGTGCCAGCAGTTACCCGGACAGACCCTACGAGCAGTACTTC. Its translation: CASSYPDRPYEQYF.

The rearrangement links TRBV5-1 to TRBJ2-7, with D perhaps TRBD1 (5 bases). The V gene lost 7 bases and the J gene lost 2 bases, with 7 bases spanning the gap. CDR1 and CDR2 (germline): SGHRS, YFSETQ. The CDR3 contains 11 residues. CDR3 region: CASADTYEQYF. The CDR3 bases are TGCGCCAGCGCGGACACCTACGAGCAGTACTTC.

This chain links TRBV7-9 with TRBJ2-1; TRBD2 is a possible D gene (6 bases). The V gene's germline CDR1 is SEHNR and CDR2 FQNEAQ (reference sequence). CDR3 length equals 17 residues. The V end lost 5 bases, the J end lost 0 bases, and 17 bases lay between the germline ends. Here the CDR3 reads CASSPFAGTHSYNEQFF. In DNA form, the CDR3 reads TGTGCCAGCAGCCCTTTTGCGGGGACCCACTCCTACAATGAGCAGTTCTTC.

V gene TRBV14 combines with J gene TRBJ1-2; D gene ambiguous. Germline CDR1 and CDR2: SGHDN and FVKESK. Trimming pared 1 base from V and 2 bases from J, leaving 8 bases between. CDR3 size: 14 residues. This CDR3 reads CASSQVVGNYGYTF. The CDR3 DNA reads TGTGCCAGCAGCCAAGTCGTAGGGAACTATGGCTACACCTTC.

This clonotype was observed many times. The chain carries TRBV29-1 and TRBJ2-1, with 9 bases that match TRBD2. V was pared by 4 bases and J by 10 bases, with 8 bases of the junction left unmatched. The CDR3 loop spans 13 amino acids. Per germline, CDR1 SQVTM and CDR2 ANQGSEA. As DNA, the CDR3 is TGCAGCGTTGCGGCTAGCGGGATAGGGGAGCAGTTCTTC. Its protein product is CSVAASGIGEQFF.

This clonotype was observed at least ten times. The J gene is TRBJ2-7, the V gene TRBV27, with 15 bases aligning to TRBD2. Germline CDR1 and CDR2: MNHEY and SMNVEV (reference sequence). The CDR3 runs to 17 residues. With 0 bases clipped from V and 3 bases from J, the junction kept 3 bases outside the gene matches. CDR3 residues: CASSLSRGLAGGYEQYF. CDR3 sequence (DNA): TGTGCCAGCAGTTTATCTCGGGGACTAGCGGGAGGCTACGAGCAGTACTTC.

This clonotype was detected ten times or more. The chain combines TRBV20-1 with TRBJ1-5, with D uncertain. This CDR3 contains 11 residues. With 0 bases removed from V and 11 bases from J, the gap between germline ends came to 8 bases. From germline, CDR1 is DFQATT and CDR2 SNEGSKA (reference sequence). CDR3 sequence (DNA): TGCAGTGCTAGAGAGGGCCTCACCCAGCATTTT. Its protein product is CSAREGLTQHF.

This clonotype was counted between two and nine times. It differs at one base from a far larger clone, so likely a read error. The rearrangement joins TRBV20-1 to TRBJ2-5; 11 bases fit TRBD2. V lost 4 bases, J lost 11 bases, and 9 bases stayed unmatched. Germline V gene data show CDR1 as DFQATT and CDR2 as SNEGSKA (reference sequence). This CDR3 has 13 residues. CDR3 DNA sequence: TGCAGTGCTATGGGACTAGCGGATAATGAGCAGTACTTC. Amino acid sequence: CSAMGLADNEQYF.

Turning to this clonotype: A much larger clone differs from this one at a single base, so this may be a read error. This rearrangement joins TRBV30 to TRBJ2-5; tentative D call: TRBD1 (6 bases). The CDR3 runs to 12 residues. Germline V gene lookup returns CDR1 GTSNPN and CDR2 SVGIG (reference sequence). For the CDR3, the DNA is TGTGCCTGGAGTCCCCTTTCAGACAGGCTGGTGTTC. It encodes CAWSPLSDRLVF.

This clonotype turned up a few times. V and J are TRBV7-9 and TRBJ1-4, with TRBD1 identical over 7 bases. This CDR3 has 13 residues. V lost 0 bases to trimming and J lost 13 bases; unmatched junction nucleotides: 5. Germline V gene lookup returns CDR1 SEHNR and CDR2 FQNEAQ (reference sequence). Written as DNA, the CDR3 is TGTGCCAGCAGCTTAGCCGGGACAGCGAGACTGTTTTTT. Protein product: CASSLAGTARLFF.

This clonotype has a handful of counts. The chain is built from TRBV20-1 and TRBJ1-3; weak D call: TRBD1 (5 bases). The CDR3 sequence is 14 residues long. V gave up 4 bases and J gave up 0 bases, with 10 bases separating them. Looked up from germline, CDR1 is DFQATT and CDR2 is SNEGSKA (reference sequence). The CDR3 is CSAMGTSSGNTIYF. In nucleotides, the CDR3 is TGCAGTGCTATGGGGACCTCCTCTGGAAACACCATATATTTT.

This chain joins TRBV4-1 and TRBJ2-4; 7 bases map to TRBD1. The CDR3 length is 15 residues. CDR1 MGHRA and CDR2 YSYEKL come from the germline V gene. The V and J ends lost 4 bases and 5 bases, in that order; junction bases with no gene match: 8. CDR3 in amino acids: CASSRMTGNQNIQYF. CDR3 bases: TGCGCCAGCAGCCGAATGACAGGGAATCAAAACATTCAGTACTTC.

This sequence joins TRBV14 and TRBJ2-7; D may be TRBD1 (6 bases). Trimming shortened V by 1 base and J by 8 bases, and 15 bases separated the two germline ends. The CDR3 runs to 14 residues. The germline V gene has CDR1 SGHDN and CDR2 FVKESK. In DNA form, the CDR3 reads TGTGCCAGCAGCCAAGCCGGATCTCAGGGGAAGCAGTACTTC. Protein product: CASSQAGSQGKQYF.

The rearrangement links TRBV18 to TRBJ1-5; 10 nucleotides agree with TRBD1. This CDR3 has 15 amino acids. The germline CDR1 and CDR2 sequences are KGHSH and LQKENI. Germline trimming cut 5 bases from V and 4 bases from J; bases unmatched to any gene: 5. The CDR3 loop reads CASSRQGASNQPQHF. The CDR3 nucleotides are TGTGCCAGCTCAAGACAGGGGGCGAGTAATCAGCCCCAGCATTTT.

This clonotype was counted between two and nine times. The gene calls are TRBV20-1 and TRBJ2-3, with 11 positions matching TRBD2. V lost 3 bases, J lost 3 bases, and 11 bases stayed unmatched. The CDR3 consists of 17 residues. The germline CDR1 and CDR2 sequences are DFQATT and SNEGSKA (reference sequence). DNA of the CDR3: TGCAGTGCTAGTCTCCCACTAGCGGGAGATCTGACAGATACGCAGTATTTT. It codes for CSASLPLAGDLTDTQYF.

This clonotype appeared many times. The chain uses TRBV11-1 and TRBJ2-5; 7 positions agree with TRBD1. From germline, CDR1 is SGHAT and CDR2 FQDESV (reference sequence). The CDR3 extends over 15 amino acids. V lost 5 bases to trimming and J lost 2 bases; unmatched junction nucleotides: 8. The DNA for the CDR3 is TGTGCCAGCAGCCCCCCGACAGGGCTTCAAGAGACCCAGTACTTC. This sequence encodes CASSPPTGLQETQYF.

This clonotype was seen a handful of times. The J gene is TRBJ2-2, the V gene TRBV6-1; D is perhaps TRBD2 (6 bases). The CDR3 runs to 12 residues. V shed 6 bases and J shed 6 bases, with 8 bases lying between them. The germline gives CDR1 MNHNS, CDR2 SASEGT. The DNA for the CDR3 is TGTGCCAGCAGGCGACTAGCCGGGGAGCTGTTTTTT. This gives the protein CASRRLAGELFF.

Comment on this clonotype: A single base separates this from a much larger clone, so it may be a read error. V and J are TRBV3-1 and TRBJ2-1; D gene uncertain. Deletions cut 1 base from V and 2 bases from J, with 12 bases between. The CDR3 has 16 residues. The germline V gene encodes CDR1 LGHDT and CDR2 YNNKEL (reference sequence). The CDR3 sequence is CASSQASAAAYNEQFF. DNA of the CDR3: TGTGCCAGCAGCCAAGCAAGCGCAGCTGCCTACAATGAGCAGTTCTTC.

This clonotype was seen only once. DNA for the CDR3: TGTGCCAGCAGCGACGGGACGGACCACGAGCAGTACTTC. The encoded protein is CASSDGTDHEQYF. V is TRBV9 and J is TRBJ2-7, with D perhaps being TRBD1 or TRBD2 (5 bases each). Germline CDR1 is SGDLS and CDR2 is YYNGEE. CDR3 length equals 13 residues. The ends were cut back, 3 bases at V and 5 bases at J, with 12 bases in the middle.

The DNA for the CDR3 is TGTGCCACCAGTGATCCCACAGAGACCGGGGAGCTGTTTTTT. It specifies CATSDPTETGELFF. The chain joins TRBV24-1 to TRBJ2-2; D gene unclear. The CDR3 spans 14 residues. Trimming pared 3 bases from V and 5 bases from J, leaving 9 bases between. Germline V gene sequence: CDR1 KGHDR, CDR2 SFDVKD.